The source of this T cell receptor (beta chain) is a study of CD8 T cells in acute hepatitis C reinfection (dated by TCRdb to the early 2020s). A note on the overall study: This study examined the TCRbeta repertoire of CD8+ T cells that recognize the HCV NS3-1073 epitope, both during acute infection and after viral clearance. Paired acute and follow-up samples were contributed by four spontaneous resolvers. Overall study outcomes, separate from this receptor: Few CDR3 sequences were shared with other epitopes, and differences in sequencing approaches may have limited exact matching. All groups preferentially used the TRBV04 and TRBV06 gene families, and overrepresentation in the naive pool did not explain this preferential usage. About a dozen public clonotypes were found regardless of outcome, and V04-02/J02-02 was used by one public clonotype. Because bulk sequencing covered only the TCRbeta chain, the alphabeta pairing of the public clonotypes could not be determined. The NS3-1073 specific repertoires were highly diverse, and diversity did not differ significantly among acute resolver, follow-up resolver and acute chronic samples. No follow-up repertoires were available for chronically infected subjects, since NS3-1073 specific cells were too rare to be sorted.

The CDR3 sequence holds 16 residues, the cysteine and phenylalanine included. Here the CDR3 DNA is all that survives: 48 bases in frame from base 1. V is clipped by 2 bases and J by 2 bases, and the sequence between their germline boundaries is 16 bases long. CDR1 KGHSH and CDR2 LQKENI are derived from the germline V gene. This specimen's time point label, interpreted: naive CD8 control sorted from an acute-time-point sample. Enrolled in the Montreal Hepatitis C Cohort (HEPCO) in Canada, the donors were people who inject drugs, and these donors were followed every 3 months. Acute primary HCV infection was defined by a positive HCV RNA or antibody test following a negative test within the previous 24 weeks. Surface staining used CD3, CD8 and CD45RO antibodies, with an aqua fixable dye to exclude dead cells. The cohort additionally had several subjects who developed chronic infection, which was defined as HCV RNA positivity at 24 weeks. Negative selection by means of the MACS CD8+ T cell Isolation Kit yielded CD8+ T cells from peripheral blood mononuclear cells recovered from cryopreservation by thawing. A BD FACSAria II cell sorter was used for cell sorting.

The FACS-sorted cells had their genomic DNA extracted, and the commercial immunoSEQ service was used to sequence the TCRbeta chains. The published analysis was carried out like this. ImmunoSEQ Analyzer software v3.0 and R v3.5.1 were used to analyze the repertoire data. Only productive rearrangements were analyzed, as sequences containing stop codons or out-of-frame rearrangements were removed. Simpson diversity, Shannon entropy, CDR3 length and nucleotide addition metrics were obtained from the sequencing provider. Based on frequency, clonotypes were placed into dominant, sub-dominant, low or lowest abundance groups, and clonotypes under 0.1% were left out of most analyses. A CDR3 amino acid clonotype was called public when found in at least two subjects at a cumulative frequency of at least 0.5%. TCRdb took this table from immuneACCESS and kept in-frame rearrangements with V and J called. Such tables lack part of the clones; where checked against another copy, unresolved V genes explain under half of the gap, and the rest is unexplained. For V, J and clone size, that table is used; D and trimming come from the DNA. For this sample there are 35,000 to 40,000 clones; around nine tenths appear just once. The biggest ten clones account for 0.4% to 0.6% of the sample.

Note on this clone: Its cognate antigen has yet to be identified. No quality values exist for individual bases; no much larger clone is one base distant.

The sequencing input was naive CD8+ T cells from PBMCs. The cell subset or site label corresponds to: sorted total naive CD45RO-negative CD8+ T cells. The receptor's source is a man aged 30 to 45 with chronic hepatitis C. The chain couples TRBV18 to TRBJ2-7, and TRBD1 may be the D gene, going by 5 matching bases. Read as DNA, the sequence is TGTGCCAGCTCACCAGTAGTGTCGCGGACACCCTACGAGCAGTACTTC. Translated, it reads CASSPVVSRTPYEQYF.